This TCR beta chain was found in a study of a mutant IDH1 vaccine in newly diagnosed glioma. Study overall: Treatment recipients were approximately 62% male and about 40% female, and their mean age was roughly 44 years. Patients got radiotherapy, temozolomide, or both beforehand, and most got both.

As to time point: week 47, end of study. What each vaccine dose contained was 300 ug of mutant IDH1 20-mer peptide, accompanied by topical imiquimod. This clone was seen a single time. What it binds is not known. Sequencing used immunoSEQ multiplex PCR; TCRdb keeps in-frame clones, though not all of them. Of 30,000 to 40,000 clones in the sample, roughly 89% were seen once. J gave up 6 bases and V 3 bases, and 7 bases lay outside the gene matches. The CDR3 runs 15 residues. CDR1 and CDR2 (germline): MNHNS, SASEGT. The clonotype originates from a man aged 35-49 years with glioma. The chain combines TRBV6-1 with TRBJ2-1; 8 bases agree with TRBD1. Sample: PBMCs, taken from a glioma patient whose treatment included an IDH1 peptide vaccine. Written as DNA, the CDR3 is TGTGCCAGCAGTGACCTCTGGACAGGGAGCAATGAGCAGTTCTTC. It codes for CASSDLWTGSNEQFF.